This T cell receptor (beta chain) was identified in a study of graft-versus-host responses after intestinal transplantation. Study background: All recipients were transplanted with multivisceral, liver-intestinal, or isolated intestinal grafts. All recipients got anti-thymocyte globulin induction, then tacrolimus and steroids for about 3 years. General study points: There were GvH clones found in recipient marrow, and some of them appeared first in ileum or blood. Clonal ratios of graft-versus-host to host-versus-graft in allografts were high for patients exhibiting graft-donor T cell macrochimerism.

This CDR3 has 12 residues. V dropped 8 bases and J dropped 0 bases, with 7 bases sitting between them. The germline CDR1 and CDR2 sequences are SGHAT and FQNNGV. In its sample, this clone was seen once. Its antigen is currently unknown. The protocol was immunoSEQ multiplex PCR, while the TCRdb copy is restricted to in-frame clones and leaves out a portion. Of under 80,000 clones in the sample, around 92% were seen once. The chain employs TRBV11-2 and TRBJ1-1; D not certain. This sequence was found in a human patient who received an intestinal transplant, so some T cells may come from the graft donor. This specimen was PBMCs, taken 98 days after intestinal transplantation. As DNA, the CDR3 is TGTGCCAGCGGGCGTATGAACACTGAAGCTTTCTTT. Its protein is CASGRMNTEAFF.